The 2 T cell receptor beta chains below all came from one sample that was sequenced in a study of CD8 T cells in Susac syndrome. RNA totalling about 0.45 to 1 ug underwent reverse transcription with random hexamers. From the immunoSEQ multiplex PCR reads, TCRdb called clonotypes with MiXCR, one entry per CDR3 protein. The sample includes under 200,000 distinct CDR3 sequences, around nine tenths of them seen just once. The sample was CD4+ T cells from PBMCs. These receptors were obtained from a human donor with Susac syndrome.

The chain carries TRBV4-2 and TRBJ2-6; D might be TRBD1 (6 bases). The CDR3 extends over 16 amino acids. The V gene's germline CDR1 is LGHNA and CDR2 YNFKEQ. V was pared by 2 bases and J by 3 bases, with 11 bases between. The CDR3 DNA sequence: TGTGCCAGCAGCCAATCAGGGGCGGATGGGGCCAACGTCCTGACTTTC. Amino acids: CASSQSGADGANVLTF.

The chain is built from TRBV7-9 and TRBJ1-4, with D tentatively TRBD1 (5 bases). V was cut by 11 bases and J by 7 bases, with 17 bases left in between. The CDR3 spans 13 residues. Germline values: CDR1 SEHNR, CDR2 FQNEAQ (reference sequence). CDR3 in amino acids: CAGLREGSEKLFF. CDR3 DNA: TGTGCCGGACTAAGGGAGGGGAGTGAAAAACTGTTTTTT.